The T cell receptor beta chain under discussion was sequenced for a study of cytomegalovirus exposure and HLA in healthy donors. Findings and caveats of the study: In a later analysis, TCR beta V- and J-gene trimming was associated with a missense DCLRE1C variant. Information on immune exposure was restricted to one variable (CMV serostatus).

In its sample, this clone was seen once. Its target is unknown. The study ran its PCR with 60 Vbeta and 13 Jbeta primers. Assay used: immunoSEQ multiplex PCR; TCRdb lists only in-frame clones, some missing. This table holds about 130,000 clones, 70% to 80% found once. The sequenced material came from PBMCs. This clonotype was sampled from a middle-aged man in good health and CMV-seropositive.

As DNA, the CDR3 is TGCGCCAGCAGCCGGAACAGGGGGTTGCCCTACGAGCAGTACTTC. Translated: CASSRNRGLPYEQYF. V is TRBV4-1 and J is TRBJ2-7, with 8 bases matching TRBD1. The CDR3 has 15 amino acids. The germline V gene encodes CDR1 MGHRA and CDR2 YSYEKL. J gave up 2 bases and V 4 bases, and 7 bases lay outside the gene matches.